This T cell receptor (beta chain) was profiled in a study of shared clonotypes between healthy human individuals. Whole-study findings and limits: Inspection by rarefaction showed sorted-subset sequencing to be incomplete despite large depth. Donor scarcity curtailed the genetic and exposure-history diversity represented herein.

The CDR3 runs 16 residues. Germline CDR1 SGHTS, CDR2 YDEGEE. V was pared by 0 bases and J by 0 bases, with 2 bases of the junction left unmatched. Concerning this clone itself: Its matching antigen is unknown.

This table comes from immunoSEQ multiplex PCR, and its TCRdb copy is limited to in-frame clones, with some not included. The sample has approximately 2,200,000 clones; under 95% are singletons. It was CD45RO-negative cells, positively selected for CCR7, that made up naive CD8 cells, with terminally differentiated effector memory CD45RA+ cells excluded. The sequence derives from a man aged 18-30 years in good health. Some clones in this sample may be carry-over from other donors' samples. The material sequenced was naive CD8+ T cells from PBMCs. The chain uses TRBV5-8 and TRBJ2-3, with 9 bases lining up with TRBD2. CDR3 in amino acids: CASSLVLAGSTDTQYF. CDR3 sequence (DNA): TGTGCCAGCAGCTTGGTCCTAGCGGGGAGCACAGATACGCAGTATTTT.